Shown below are 26 T cell receptor beta chains from a single sample sequenced in a study of blood T cell repertoires in COVID-19. Some clones are missing from TCRdb's copy, which holds only in-frame ones; the method was immunoSEQ multiplex PCR. The sample lists around 150,000 clones; 76% were seen once. The source material was peripheral blood. The origin of the receptors is an elderly woman with acute or convalescent COVID-19.

This clone has just a few counts. This same CDR3 is encoded by further DNA sequences in the sample. J is TRBJ1-1 and V is TRBV3-1 (or the pseudogene TRBV3-2); TRBD1 matches 7 bases. Losses at the gene ends were 2 bases for V and 5 bases for J; bases not matched to a gene: 5. The germline V gene encodes CDR1 LGHDT and CDR2 YNNKEL (reference sequence). There are 14 residues in the CDR3. CDR3 nucleotide sequence: TGTGCCAGCAGCCAAAGACAGGGTAATACTGAAGCTTTCTTT. Amino acid sequence: CASSQRQGNTEAFF.

The V call is TRBV6-2 or TRBV6-3, the J call TRBJ2-7; D is unclear. This CDR3 comprises 12 residues. The V end lost 2 bases, the J end lost 2 bases, and 4 bases lay between the germline ends. Germline loops: CDR1 MNHEY, CDR2 SVGEGT. The CDR3 DNA reads as TGTGCCAGCAGTTACCCTCCCTACGAGCAGTACTTC. It encodes CASSYPPYEQYF.

This clone was found once. The chain joins TRBV6-2 or TRBV6-3 to TRBJ2-7, with 7 bases lining up with TRBD2. CDR1 and CDR2 from the germline V gene are MNHEY and SVGEGT. V dropped 5 bases and J dropped 6; count of bases not matched to a gene: 1. CDR3 length equals 11 residues. CDR3 coding DNA: TGTGCCAGCAGTGGGGGGGGCGAGCAGTACTTC. Its translation: CASSGGGEQYF.

The chain couples TRBV30 to TRBJ1-4, with TRBD1 matching over 10 bases. Germline trimming cut 4 bases from V and 6 bases from J; bases unmatched to any gene: 8. This CDR3 comprises 15 residues. Germline V gene sequence: CDR1 GTSNPN, CDR2 SVGIG (reference sequence). CDR3 in DNA: TGTGCCTGGACAACCGGGGGACAGGGGTATGAAAAACTGTTTTTT. It encodes CAWTTGGQGYEKLFF. The complete variable domain, with remaining parts taken from reference TRBV30 and TRBJ1-4, reads SQTIHQWPATLVQPVGSPLSLECTVEGTSNPNLYWYRQAAGRGLQLLFYSVGIGQISSEVPQNLSASRPQDRQFILSSKKLLLSDSGFYLCAWTTGGQGYEKLFFGSGTQLSVL.

This clone was observed a handful of times. The genes are TRBV7-3 and TRBJ2-3; possibly TRBD2 for D (5 bases). V was clipped by 1 base and J by 1 base, with 12 bases between them. The germline V gene encodes CDR1 SGHTA and CDR2 FQGTGA. CDR3 length: 16 residues. The CDR3 is CASSLNGYSGTDTQYF. The CDR3 coding sequence is TGTGCCAGCAGCTTAAACGGGTATAGCGGCACAGATACGCAGTATTTT.

The chain joins TRBV28 to TRBJ1-6; D not certain. The V end lost 6 bases, the J end lost 8 bases, and 14 bases lay between the germline ends. Germline V gene lookup returns CDR1 MDHEN and CDR2 SYDVKM. The CDR3 extends over 14 amino acids. The CDR3 DNA follows: TGTGCCAGCAGACCCCGTTTGGGAGATTCACCCCTCCACTTT. Encoded protein: CASRPRLGDSPLHF.

The CDR3 is CASSLGASDSGNTIYF. The CDR3 DNA reads TGTGCCAGCAGTTTAGGGGCCAGCGACTCTGGAAACACCATATATTTT. V usage is TRBV6-5 and J usage is TRBJ1-3; D may be TRBD1 (5 bases). The V gene's germline CDR1 is MNHEY and CDR2 SVGAGI. V was shortened by 4 bases and J by 0 bases, with 13 bases between the two germline ends. The CDR3 has 16 amino acids.

This clone was seen once. This chain links TRBV18 with TRBJ1-6; 7 bases are shared with TRBD1. The CDR3 has 15 residues. Looked up from germline, CDR1 is KGHSH and CDR2 is LQKENI. Trimming at V came to 4 bases and at J to 6 bases, leaving 6 bases not matched to a gene. CDR3 protein: CASSRGQLGNSPLHF. The CDR3 nucleotides read TGTGCCAGCTCACGGGGACAGTTGGGTAATTCACCCCTCCACTTT.

The rearrangement links TRBV10-1 to TRBJ2-7; the match to TRBD2 covers 7 bases. The CDR3 is 13 residues long. Germline CDR1 and CDR2: WNHNN and SYGVQD (reference sequence). V trimming: 6 bases; J trimming: 2 bases; junction bases outside the gene matches: 4. The CDR3 DNA follows: TGCGCCAGCAGAGGGACTAACCCCTACGAGCAGTACTTC. Residues: CASRGTNPYEQYF.

The chain joins TRBV9 to TRBJ2-1; D remains ambiguous. The V end lost 2 bases, the J end lost 5 bases, and 8 bases lay between the germline ends. Germline V gene data show CDR1 as SGDLS and CDR2 as YYNGEE. This CDR3 comprises 13 residues. The CDR3 here is CASSVTRDNEQFF. DNA for the CDR3: TGTGCCAGCAGCGTGACCCGGGACAATGAGCAGTTCTTC.

The chain joins TRBV6-6 to TRBJ1-1, with TRBD1 matching 11 bases. The CDR3 loop spans 16 amino acids. In germline, CDR1 is MNHNY, CDR2 SVGAGI (reference sequence). V trimming: 3 bases; J trimming: 5 bases; junction bases outside the gene matches: 8. The CDR3 DNA reads TGTGCCAGCAGTTATCGTCCGGGACAGGGGGGGACTGAAGCTTTCTTT. It translates to CASSYRPGQGGTEAFF.

V usage is TRBV7-2 and J usage is TRBJ2-7, with TRBD2 as a possible D gene (7 bases). Germline CDR1 is SGHTA and CDR2 is FQGNSA. Trimming stripped 1 base from V and 2 bases from J, with 12 bases between. The CDR3 length is 15 residues. The CDR3 loop reads CASSLDGGRTYEQYF. In DNA, the CDR3 is TGTGCCAGCAGCTTAGACGGGGGGCGAACCTACGAGCAGTACTTC.

The chain uses TRBV5-4 and TRBJ2-3; TRBD2 matches 9 bases. With 4 bases clipped from V and 1 base from J, the junction kept 4 bases outside the gene matches. The germline V gene encodes CDR1 SGHNT and CDR2 YYREEE (reference sequence). CDR3 length equals 15 residues. CDR3: CASSQGLAGTDTQYF. The CDR3 nucleotides read TGTGCCAGCAGCCAGGGACTAGCCGGCACAGATACGCAGTATTTT.

The V gene is TRBV6-2 or TRBV6-3, the J gene TRBJ1-5, with 8 bases that match TRBD1. This CDR3 is built from 15 residues. Trimming cost V 6 bases and J 5 bases; bases outside gene matches: 9. Looked up from germline, CDR1 is MNHEY and CDR2 is SVGEGT. The CDR3 region has the DNA TGTGCCAGCAGCCCCGGACAGGGTGGGTATCAGCCCCAGCATTTT. This gives the protein CASSPGQGGYQPQHF.

The genes are TRBV6-5 and TRBJ2-1; unclear D gene. The germline CDR1 and CDR2 sequences are MNHEY and SVGAGI. The CDR3 is 15 residues long. Trimming cost V 6 bases and J 4 bases, with 16 bases left between them. The CDR3 DNA sequence: TGTGCCAGCAGCCCAGGTTCCTGGGCGTACAATGAGCAGTTCTTC. It codes for CASSPGSWAYNEQFF.

V usage is TRBV11-2 and J usage is TRBJ2-1; TRBD1 agrees at 11 bases. The trim removed 2 bases at V and 1 base at J, leaving 10 bases unmatched. Germline V gene data show CDR1 as SGHAT and CDR2 as FQNNGV. The CDR3 runs to 19 residues. CDR3 bases: TGTGCCAGCAGCTTATTCGGGACAGGGGGTTATTGGTCCTACAATGAGCAGTTCTTC. Translation: CASSLFGTGGYWSYNEQFF.

The rearrangement joins TRBV9 to TRBJ2-2; possible D gene TRBD1, 6 bases. From germline, CDR1 is SGDLS and CDR2 YYNGEE. Trimming stripped 0 bases from V and 4 bases from J, with 13 bases between. The CDR3 length is 16 residues. The CDR3 DNA sequence: TGTGCCAGCAGCGTAGGTGCAGGGGCTGCCACCGGGGAGCTGTTTTTT. It translates to CASSVGAGAATGELFF.

This chain joins TRBV5-1 and TRBJ2-1; TRBD1 matches 9 bases. The germline V gene has CDR1 SGHRS and CDR2 YFSETQ. With 4 bases clipped from V and 5 bases from J, the junction kept 13 bases outside the gene matches. There are 17 residues in the CDR3. This chain's CDR3 is CASSPTPAGQGHNEQFF. The CDR3 DNA reads TGCGCCAGCAGCCCAACCCCCGCGGGACAGGGACACAATGAGCAGTTCTTC.

V usage is TRBV19 and J usage is TRBJ1-4; TRBD1 aligns across 7 bases. Trimming removed 6 bases from V and 8 bases from J; junction bases left unmatched: 6. The germline V gene has CDR1 LNHDA and CDR2 SQIVND (reference sequence). The length of the CDR3 is 13 residues. The CDR3 reads CASSDDRDEKLFF. In DNA form, the CDR3 reads TGTGCCAGTAGCGATGACAGGGACGAAAAACTGTTTTTT. Full variable domain (remainder filled in from reference TRBV19 and TRBJ1-4): DGGITQSPKYLFRKEGQNVTLSCEQNLNHDAMYWYRQDPGQGLRLIYYSQIVNDFQKGDIAEGYSVSREKKESFPLTVTSAQKNPTAFYLCASSDDRDEKLFFGSGTQLSVL.

This clone showed up just once. This chain connects TRBV29-1 to TRBJ2-2, with TRBD2 matching 7 bases. Germline lookup yields CDR1 SQVTM and CDR2 ANQGSEA. CDR3 length: 17 amino acids. V dropped 3 bases and J dropped 7; count of bases not matched to a gene: 17. The CDR3: CSVDSATAGVGIGELFF. The CDR3 DNA sequence: TGCAGCGTTGACTCAGCGACCGCGGGAGTAGGCATCGGGGAGCTGTTTTTT.

This chain connects TRBV25-1 to TRBJ1-1; 8 nucleotides match TRBD1. CDR3 size: 13 residues. Germline V CDR1 and CDR2: MGHDK, SYGVNS. The trim removed 5 bases at V and 3 bases at J, leaving 2 bases unmatched. The chain's CDR3 is CASSLTGDTEAFF. CDR3 nucleotides: TGTGCCAGCAGTCTGACAGGGGACACTGAAGCTTTCTTT.

The chain is built from TRBV11-2 and TRBJ2-1; 10 bases are a match to TRBD1. The CDR3 runs to 17 residues. J gave up 3 bases and V 3 bases, and 8 bases lay outside the gene matches. CDR1 is SGHAT, CDR2 FQNNGV, per germline. The CDR3 DNA reads as TGTGCCAGCAGCTTCGGCGGGACAGGGGCTCTCTACAATGAGCAGTTCTTC. It codes for CASSFGGTGALYNEQFF.

The chain couples TRBV7-8 to TRBJ1-2; no clear D. The V end lost 2 bases, the J end lost 5 bases, and 15 bases lay between the germline ends. Looked up from germline, CDR1 is SGHVS and CDR2 is FQNEAQ. The length of the CDR3 is 15 residues. The CDR3 sequence is CASSLTDASGYGYTF. In nucleotides, the CDR3 is TGTGCCAGCAGCTTAACGGACGCCTCGGGATATGGCTACACCTTC.

The chain carries TRBV2 and TRBJ1-1; D gene ambiguous. Germline V gene lookup returns CDR1 SNHLY and CDR2 FYNNEI. The CDR3 runs 13 residues. Trimming took off 7 bases at V and 0 bases at J, with 9 bases between the two ends. The CDR3: CASIPQMNTEAFF. CDR3 nucleotide sequence: TGTGCCAGCATCCCACAGATGAACACTGAAGCTTTCTTT.

This clone was observed a handful of times. The chain joins TRBV5-1 to TRBJ1-1; 10 bases are shared with TRBD1. Trimming cost V 3 bases and J 4 bases; bases outside gene matches: 9. CDR1 is SGHRS and CDR2 is YFSETQ in the germline V gene. This CDR3 region has 16 residues. CDR3 bases: TGCGCCAGCAGCTCTTGGACAGGGGGGGTTATCACTGAAGCTTTCTTT. Translated, it gives CASSSWTGGVITEAFF.

The J gene is TRBJ2-5, the V gene TRBV7-6; 10 nucleotides line up with TRBD2. J gave up 2 bases and V 5 bases, and 5 bases lay outside the gene matches. The CDR3 is made up of 15 amino acids. Germline V CDR1 and CDR2: SGHVS, FNYEAQ. This chain's CDR3 is CASSQGLATQETQYF. Written as DNA, the CDR3 is TGTGCCAGCAGCCAGGGACTAGCGACTCAAGAGACCCAGTACTTC.